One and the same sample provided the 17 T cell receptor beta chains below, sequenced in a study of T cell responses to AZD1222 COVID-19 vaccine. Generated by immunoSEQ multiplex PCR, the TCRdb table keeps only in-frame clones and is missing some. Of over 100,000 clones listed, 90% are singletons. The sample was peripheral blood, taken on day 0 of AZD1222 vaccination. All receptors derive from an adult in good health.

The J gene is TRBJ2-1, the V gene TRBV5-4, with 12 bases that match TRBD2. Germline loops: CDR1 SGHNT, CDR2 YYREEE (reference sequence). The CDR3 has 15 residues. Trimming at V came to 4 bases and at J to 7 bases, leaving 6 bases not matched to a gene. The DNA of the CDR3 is TGTGCCAGCAGCGGCGGGACTAGCGGGTTGAATGAGCAGTTCTTC. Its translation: CASSGGTSGLNEQFF.

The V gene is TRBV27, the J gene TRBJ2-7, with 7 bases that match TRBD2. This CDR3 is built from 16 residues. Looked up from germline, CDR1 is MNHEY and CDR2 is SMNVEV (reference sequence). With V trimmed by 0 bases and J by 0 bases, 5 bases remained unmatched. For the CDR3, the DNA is TGTGCCAGCAGTTTATCAGGGAGCGGGGCCTCCTACGAGCAGTACTTC. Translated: CASSLSGSGASYEQYF.

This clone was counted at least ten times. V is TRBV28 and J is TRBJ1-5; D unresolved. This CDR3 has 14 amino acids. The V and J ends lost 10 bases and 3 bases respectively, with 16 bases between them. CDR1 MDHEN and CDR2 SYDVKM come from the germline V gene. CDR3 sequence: CATSPVNYNQPQHF. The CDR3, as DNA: TGTGCCACCTCCCCGGTTAATTACAATCAGCCCCAGCATTTT.

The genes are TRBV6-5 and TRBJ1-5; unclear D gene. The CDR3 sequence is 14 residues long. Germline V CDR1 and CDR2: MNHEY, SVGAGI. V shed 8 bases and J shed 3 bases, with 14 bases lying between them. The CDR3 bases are TGTGCCAGCCATGGGAACAGAGTCAATCAGCCCCAGCATTTT. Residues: CASHGNRVNQPQHF.

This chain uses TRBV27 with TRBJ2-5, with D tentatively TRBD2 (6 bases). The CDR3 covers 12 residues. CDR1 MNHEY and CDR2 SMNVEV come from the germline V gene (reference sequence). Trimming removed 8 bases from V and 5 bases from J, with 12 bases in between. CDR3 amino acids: CASQAAGETQYF. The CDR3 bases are TGTGCCAGCCAAGCTGCGGGGGAGACCCAGTACTTC.

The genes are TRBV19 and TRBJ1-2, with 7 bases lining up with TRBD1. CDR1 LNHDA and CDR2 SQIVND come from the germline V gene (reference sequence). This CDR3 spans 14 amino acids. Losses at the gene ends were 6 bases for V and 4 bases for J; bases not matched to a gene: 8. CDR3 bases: TGTGCCAGTAGAACCCAGGGGGGGCCCTATGGCTACACCTTC. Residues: CASRTQGGPYGYTF.

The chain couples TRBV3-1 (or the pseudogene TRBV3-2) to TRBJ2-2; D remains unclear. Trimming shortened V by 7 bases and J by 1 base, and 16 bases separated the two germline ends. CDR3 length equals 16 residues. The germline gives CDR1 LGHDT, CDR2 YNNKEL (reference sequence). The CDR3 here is CASTTLTTENTGELFF. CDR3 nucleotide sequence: TGTGCCAGCACCACGCTGACAACTGAGAACACCGGGGAGCTGTTTTTT.

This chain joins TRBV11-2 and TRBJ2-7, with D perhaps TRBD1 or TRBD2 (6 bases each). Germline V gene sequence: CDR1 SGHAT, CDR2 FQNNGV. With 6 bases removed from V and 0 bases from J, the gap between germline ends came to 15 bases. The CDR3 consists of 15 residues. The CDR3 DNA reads TGTGCCAGCAGTGGAGGAGGGACATTCTCCTACGAGCAGTACTTC. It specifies CASSGGGTFSYEQYF.

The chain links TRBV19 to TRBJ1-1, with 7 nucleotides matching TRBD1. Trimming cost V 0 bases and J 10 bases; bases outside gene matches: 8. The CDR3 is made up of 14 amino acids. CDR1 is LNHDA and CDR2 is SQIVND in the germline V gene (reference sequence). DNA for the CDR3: TGTGCCAGTAGTATAGACTCCACGACAGGGTCAGCTTTCTTT. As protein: CASSIDSTTGSAFF. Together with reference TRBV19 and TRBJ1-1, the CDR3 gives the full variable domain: DGGITQSPKYLFRKEGQNVTLSCEQNLNHDAMYWYRQDPGQGLRLIYYSQIVNDFQKGDIAEGYSVSREKKESFPLTVTSAQKNPTAFYLCASSIDSTTGSAFFGQGTRLTVV.

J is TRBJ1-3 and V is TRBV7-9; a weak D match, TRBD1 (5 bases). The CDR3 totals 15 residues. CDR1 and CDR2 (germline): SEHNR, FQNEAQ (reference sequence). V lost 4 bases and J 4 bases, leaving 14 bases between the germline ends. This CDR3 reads CASSWGRLNGNTIYF. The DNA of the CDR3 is TGTGCCAGCAGCTGGGGCAGGTTGAACGGAAACACCATATATTTT.

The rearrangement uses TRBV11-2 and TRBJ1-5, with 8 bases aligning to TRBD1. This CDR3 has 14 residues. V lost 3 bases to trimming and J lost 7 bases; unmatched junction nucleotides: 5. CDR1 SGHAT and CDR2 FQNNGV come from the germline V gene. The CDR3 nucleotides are TGTGCCAGCAGCTTGCAGGGGGCAGGCCAGCCCCAGCATTTT. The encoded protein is CASSLQGAGQPQHF.

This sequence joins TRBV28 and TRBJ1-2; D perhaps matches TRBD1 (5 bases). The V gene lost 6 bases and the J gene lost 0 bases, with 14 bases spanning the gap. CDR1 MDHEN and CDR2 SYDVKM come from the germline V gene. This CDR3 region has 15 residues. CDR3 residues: CASSALRGANYGYTF. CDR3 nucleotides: TGTGCCAGCAGCGCCTTGCGGGGGGCTAACTATGGCTACACCTTC.

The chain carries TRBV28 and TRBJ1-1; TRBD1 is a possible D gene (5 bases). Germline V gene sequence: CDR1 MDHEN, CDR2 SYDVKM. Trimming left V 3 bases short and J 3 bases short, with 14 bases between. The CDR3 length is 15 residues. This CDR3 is CASSFFQGGDTEAFF. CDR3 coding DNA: TGTGCCAGCAGTTTCTTCCAGGGTGGGGACACTGAAGCTTTCTTT. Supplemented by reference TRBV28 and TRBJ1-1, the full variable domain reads DVKVTQSSRYLVKRTGEKVFLECVQDMDHENMFWYRQDPGLGLRLIYFSYDVKMKEKGDIPEGYSVSREKKERFSLILESASTNQTSMYLCASSFFQGGDTEAFFGQGTRLTVV.

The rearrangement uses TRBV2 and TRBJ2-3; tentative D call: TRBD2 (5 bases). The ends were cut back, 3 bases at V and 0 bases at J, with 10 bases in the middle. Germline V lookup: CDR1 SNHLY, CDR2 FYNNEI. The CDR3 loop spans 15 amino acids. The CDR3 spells CASSDPGISTDTQYF. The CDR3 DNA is TGTGCCAGCAGTGATCCGGGGATAAGCACAGATACGCAGTATTTT.

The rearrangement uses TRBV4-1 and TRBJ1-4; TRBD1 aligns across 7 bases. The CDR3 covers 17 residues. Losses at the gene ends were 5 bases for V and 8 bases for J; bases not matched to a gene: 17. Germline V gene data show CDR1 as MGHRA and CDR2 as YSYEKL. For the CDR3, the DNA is TGCGCCAGCAGCAGAGGGGCCGCGGGACAGCCCCCAGAAAAACTGTTTTTT. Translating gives CASSRGAAGQPPEKLFF.

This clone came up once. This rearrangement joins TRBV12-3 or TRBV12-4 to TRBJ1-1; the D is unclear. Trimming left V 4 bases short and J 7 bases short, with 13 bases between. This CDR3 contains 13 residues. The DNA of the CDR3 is TGTGCCAGCAGTTGGGTAAGCCGGGTTGAAGCTTTCTTT. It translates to CASSWVSRVEAFF.

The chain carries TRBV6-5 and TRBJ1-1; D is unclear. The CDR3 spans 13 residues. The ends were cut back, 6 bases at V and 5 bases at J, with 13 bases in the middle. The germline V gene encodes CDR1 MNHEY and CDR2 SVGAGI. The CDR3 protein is CASSATRTTEAFF. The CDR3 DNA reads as TGTGCCAGCAGCGCGACACGTACGACTGAAGCTTTCTTT.